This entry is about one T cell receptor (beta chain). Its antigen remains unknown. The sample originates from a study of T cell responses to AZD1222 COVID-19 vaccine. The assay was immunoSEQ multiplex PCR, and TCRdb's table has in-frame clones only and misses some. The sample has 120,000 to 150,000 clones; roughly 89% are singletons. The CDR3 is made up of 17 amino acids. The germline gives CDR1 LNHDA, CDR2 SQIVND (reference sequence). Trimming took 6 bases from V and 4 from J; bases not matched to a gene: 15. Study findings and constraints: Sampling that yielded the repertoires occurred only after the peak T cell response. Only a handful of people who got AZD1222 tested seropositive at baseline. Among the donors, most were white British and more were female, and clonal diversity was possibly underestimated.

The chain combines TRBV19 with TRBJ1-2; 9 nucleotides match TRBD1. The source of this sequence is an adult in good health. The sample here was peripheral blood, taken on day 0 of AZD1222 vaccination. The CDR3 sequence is CASRGDRALVTSYGYTF. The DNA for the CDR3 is TGTGCCAGTAGGGGGGACAGGGCTCTGGTTACGAGCTATGGCTACACCTTC.